A selection of T cell receptor beta chains follows, all from one sample in a study of identical twins. MiXCR was run by TCRdb on the 5' RACE reads, yielding one entry per CDR3 protein. The profile shows some 1,700,000 distinct CDR3 sequences, about 31% of them singletons. Sequences were obtained from cord blood. These receptors came from a newborn girl in good health. Both conserved end residues are part of each CDR3. D genes are given only for firm matches. Some rows mark clone size as missing; the rest say once, few, many or name a class of expanded clone.

j_call: TRBJ2-2
v_call: TRBV7-2
d_call: .
clone_size: few
cdr3_nt: TGTGCCAGCAGCCCCTTTAAGACCGGGGAGCTGTTTTTT
cdr3_aa: CASSPFKTGELFF

j_call: TRBJ1-1
v_call: TRBV2
d_call: .
clone_size: .
cdr3_nt: TGTGCCAGCAGTCCGGACACTCACACTGAAGCTTTCTTT
cdr3_aa: CASSPDTHTEAFF

j_call: TRBJ2-1
v_call: TRBV6-6
d_call: .
clone_size: .
cdr3_nt: TGTGCCAGCAGTTATAAGCCCGGGGTTGAGCAGTTCTTC
cdr3_aa: CASSYKPGVEQFF

j_call: TRBJ2-5
v_call: TRBV5-1
d_call: .
clone_size: .
cdr3_nt: TGCGCCAGCAGCTTATATTCGGGACAAGAGACCCAGTACTTC
cdr3_aa: CASSLYSGQETQYF

j_call: TRBJ1-1
v_call: TRBV6-1
d_call: .
clone_size: .
cdr3_nt: TGTGCCAGCAGTAGGGATCCGGGGAAGGACACTGAAGCTTTCTTT
cdr3_aa: CASSRDPGKDTEAFF

j_call: TRBJ2-7
v_call: TRBV18
d_call: .
clone_size: .
cdr3_nt: TGTGCCAGCTCACCGCCGGGTTTGTACGAGCAGTACTTC
cdr3_aa: CASSPPGLYEQYF

j_call: TRBJ2-1
v_call: TRBV5-1
d_call: .
clone_size: few
cdr3_nt: TGCGCCAGCAGCCTCCTTGAGCCTAGATACAATGAGCAGTTCTTC
cdr3_aa: CASSLLEPRYNEQFF

j_call: TRBJ1-5
v_call: TRBV6-6
d_call: TRBD1
clone_size: few
cdr3_nt: TGTGCCAGCAGTTACTCGATTCGTGGACAGGATCAGCCCCAGCATTTT
cdr3_aa: CASSYSIRGQDQPQHF

j_call: TRBJ2-1
v_call: TRBV4-1
d_call: TRBD1
clone_size: few
cdr3_nt: TGCGCCAGCAGCCAAGAAGCCAGGGGGAATGAGCAGTTCTTC
cdr3_aa: CASSQEARGNEQFF

j_call: TRBJ1-1
v_call: TRBV5-1
d_call: .
clone_size: .
cdr3_nt: TGCGCCAGCAGCTTGGAAGGGTTAACTTTCTTT
cdr3_aa: CASSLEGLTFF

j_call: TRBJ2-1
v_call: TRBV6-5
d_call: .
clone_size: .
cdr3_nt: TGTGCCAGCGGCCGGGACGGCCCCTACAATGAGCAGTTCTTC
cdr3_aa: CASGRDGPYNEQFF

j_call: TRBJ1-1
v_call: TRBV4-1
d_call: .
clone_size: .
cdr3_nt: TGCGCCAGCAGCCAAGATAGGGGGAAGAACACTGAAGCTTTCTTT
cdr3_aa: CASSQDRGKNTEAFF

j_call: TRBJ2-3
v_call: TRBV4-2
d_call: TRBD2
clone_size: few
cdr3_nt: TGTGCCAGCAGCTCAGGACTAGCGGGAGGCCCCACAGATACGCAGTATTTT
cdr3_aa: CASSSGLAGGPTDTQYF

j_call: TRBJ2-4
v_call: TRBV4-2
d_call: .
clone_size: .
cdr3_nt: TGTGCCAGCAGCCAAGAGCTTGCTAGCGTCCTGGGGGTCAAAAACATTCAGTACTTC
cdr3_aa: CASSQELASVLGVKNIQYF

j_call: TRBJ2-5
v_call: TRBV12-3/TRBV12-4
d_call: TRBD2
clone_size: .
cdr3_nt: TGTGCCAGCACCCGAACTAGCGGGAAAGAGACCCAGTACTTC
cdr3_aa: CASTRTSGKETQYF

j_call: TRBJ2-4
v_call: TRBV24-1
d_call: TRBD1
clone_size: .
cdr3_nt: TGTGCCACCAGTGATGCAACAGGGGCCTACGGGCAGTACTTC
cdr3_aa: CATSDATGAYGQYF

j_call: TRBJ2-7
v_call: TRBV6-6
d_call: TRBD1
clone_size: .
cdr3_nt: TGTGCCAGCAGTAATCGGGACAGGGTTACCTACGAGCAGTACTTC
cdr3_aa: CASSNRDRVTYEQYF

j_call: TRBJ2-1
v_call: TRBV12-3/TRBV12-4
d_call: TRBD2
clone_size: many
cdr3_nt: TGTGCCAGCAGTTTGTGGGGGGGATCCTACAATGAGCAGTTCTTC
cdr3_aa: CASSLWGGSYNEQFF

j_call: TRBJ1-2
v_call: TRBV10-3
d_call: .
clone_size: many
cdr3_nt: TGTGCCATCAGGGACAACTATGGCTACACCTTC
cdr3_aa: CAIRDNYGYTF

j_call: TRBJ1-5
v_call: TRBV27
d_call: .
clone_size: .
cdr3_nt: TGTGCCAGCAGCGAGATGTACGATCAGCCCCAGCATTTT
cdr3_aa: CASSEMYDQPQHF

j_call: TRBJ2-3
v_call: TRBV11-1
d_call: TRBD2
clone_size: .
cdr3_nt: TGCGCCAGCAGCTCCATAACCCACACGGCGAAGCCGGGACTAGCGGGAGCGGATACGCAGTATTTT
cdr3_aa: CASSSITHTAKPGLAGADTQYF

j_call: TRBJ2-7
v_call: TRBV4-2
d_call: TRBD2
clone_size: few
cdr3_nt: TGTGCCAGCAGCCAAGAACCTAGCGGGCGTGGGGACGAGCAGTACTTC
cdr3_aa: CASSQEPSGRGDEQYF

j_call: TRBJ2-7
v_call: TRBV29-1
d_call: TRBD1
clone_size: many
cdr3_nt: TGCAGCACCTGGGACAGGGGCTTCGAGCAGTACTTC
cdr3_aa: CSTWDRGFEQYF

j_call: TRBJ2-3
v_call: TRBV7-2
d_call: TRBD2
clone_size: few
cdr3_nt: TGTGCCAGCAGCCCTAATAGCGGGGGGAGAGGGGATACGCAGTATTTT
cdr3_aa: CASSPNSGGRGDTQYF

j_call: TRBJ2-7
v_call: TRBV5-1
d_call: TRBD2
clone_size: .
cdr3_nt: TGCGCCAGCAGCCTTCCGGGACTAGCGGGAGGCAGCTCCTACAATGAGCAGTACTTC
cdr3_aa: CASSLPGLAGGSSYNEQYF

j_call: TRBJ1-5
v_call: TRBV4-2
d_call: TRBD1
clone_size: few
cdr3_nt: TGTGCCAGCAGCCAAGGGGCAGGGGGCCCCCAGCATTTT
cdr3_aa: CASSQGAGGPQHF

j_call: TRBJ1-2
v_call: TRBV20-1
d_call: .
clone_size: many
cdr3_nt: TGCAGTGCTAGACACTATGGCTACACCTTC
cdr3_aa: CSARHYGYTF

j_call: TRBJ2-2
v_call: TRBV6-2/TRBV6-3
d_call: .
clone_size: .
cdr3_nt: TGTGCCAGCAGACCACAGGGAACCGGGGAGCTGTTTTTT
cdr3_aa: CASRPQGTGELFF

j_call: TRBJ2-7
v_call: TRBV5-1
d_call: TRBD2
clone_size: once
cdr3_nt: TGCGCCAGCAGCTTGCTTCCTTGGGACTACAATGAGCAGTACTTC
cdr3_aa: CASSLLPWDYNEQYF

j_call: TRBJ2-3
v_call: TRBV5-1
d_call: .
clone_size: few
cdr3_nt: TGCGCCAGCAGCTCGGCTGGTTGGGGGGCCGAAGATACGCAGTATTTT
cdr3_aa: CASSSAGWGAEDTQYF

j_call: TRBJ2-5
v_call: TRBV6-1
d_call: .
clone_size: few
cdr3_nt: TGTGCCAGCAGTGAAGCGTTAGGCAGGGGAGAGACCCAGTACTTC
cdr3_aa: CASSEALGRGETQYF

j_call: TRBJ2-1
v_call: TRBV9
d_call: .
clone_size: .
cdr3_nt: TGTGCCAGCAGCGTAGGGGCAGGGGCCTTCTACAATGAGCAGTTCTTC
cdr3_aa: CASSVGAGAFYNEQFF

j_call: TRBJ2-1
v_call: TRBV28
d_call: TRBD2
clone_size: .
cdr3_nt: TGTGCCAGCAGTCTGACCTCCGGGACTATCAATCTCTACAATGAGCAGTTCTTC
cdr3_aa: CASSLTSGTINLYNEQFF

j_call: TRBJ2-1
v_call: TRBV4-1
d_call: .
clone_size: .
cdr3_nt: TGCGCCAGCAGCCAAGATTCGGCTAGCAGGGGTGGCTCCTACAATGAGCAGTTCTTC
cdr3_aa: CASSQDSASRGGSYNEQFF

j_call: TRBJ2-7
v_call: TRBV11-2
d_call: .
clone_size: .
cdr3_nt: TGTGCCAGCAGCTTAGATTTGCACAATGAGCAGTACTTC
cdr3_aa: CASSLDLHNEQYF

j_call: TRBJ2-7
v_call: TRBV25-1
d_call: TRBD2
clone_size: few
cdr3_nt: TGTGCCAGCGCTAGCGGGACCTACGAGCAGTACTTC
cdr3_aa: CASASGTYEQYF

j_call: TRBJ2-6
v_call: TRBV5-1
d_call: .
clone_size: few
cdr3_nt: TGCGCCAGCAGCTTGATTCTAGGGGTAGGGGCCAACGTCCTGACTTTC
cdr3_aa: CASSLILGVGANVLTF

j_call: TRBJ1-1
v_call: TRBV20-1
d_call: .
clone_size: .
cdr3_nt: TGCAGTGCTAGGCGACTGGAGACTGAAGCTTTCTTT
cdr3_aa: CSARRLETEAFF

j_call: TRBJ2-3
v_call: TRBV11-1
d_call: .
clone_size: few
cdr3_nt: TGTGCCAGCAGCTTAGCGGGGCTCTCGAGGCTTGTCAACCCTCTCACAGATACGCAGTATTTT
cdr3_aa: CASSLAGLSRLVNPLTDTQYF

j_call: TRBJ2-5
v_call: TRBV27
d_call: .
clone_size: few
cdr3_nt: TGTGCCAGCAGTTTAAATCGGGGCACACTTATTCAGACCCAGTACTTC
cdr3_aa: CASSLNRGTLIQTQYF

j_call: TRBJ2-5
v_call: TRBV5-1
d_call: TRBD1
clone_size: few
cdr3_nt: TGCGCCAGCACCCTCGACAGGGAGCAGTACTTC
cdr3_aa: CASTLDREQYF

j_call: TRBJ2-1
v_call: TRBV2
d_call: .
clone_size: .
cdr3_nt: TGTGCCAGCAGTGACCTACCGGGACCGTACTATGAGCAGTTCTTC
cdr3_aa: CASSDLPGPYYEQFF

j_call: TRBJ2-7
v_call: TRBV10-3
d_call: TRBD2
clone_size: many
cdr3_nt: TGTGCCATCAGCGACGGGGGGGTTATGGAGCAGTACTTC
cdr3_aa: CAISDGGVMEQYF